This is a list of T cell receptor beta chains from one sample in a study of cytomegalovirus exposure and HLA in healthy donors. Repertoires were generated with immunoSEQ multiplex PCR, while TCRdb's copy carries only in-frame clones and drops some. The data include about 210,000 clones; the top ten clones carry roughly 0.98%. The sequencing input was PBMCs. The origin of the receptors is a woman aged 25 to 39 in good health and CMV-seropositive. Both conserved end residues are part of each CDR3. A D gene is named only where the DNA matches it firmly.

d_call | j_call | v_call | cdr3_nt | cdr3_aa
NA | TRBJ1-5 | TRBV7-2 | TGTGCCAGCAGCGGGTCAGCGAATCAGCCCCAGCATTTT | CASSGSANQPQHF
TRBD1 | TRBJ1-6 | TRBV11-2 | TGTGCCAGCAGCTTTGGGGACAGGGACAATTCACCCCTCCACTTT | CASSFGDRDNSPLHF
TRBD1 | TRBJ1-2 | TRBV5-5 | TGTGCCAGCAGCTTGGACAGGGGGCGAGGGGACGGCTACACCTTC | CASSLDRGRGDGYTF
NA | TRBJ2-1 | TRBV19 | TGTGCCAGTAGTAGAACGGGCTACAATGAGCAGTTCTTC | CASSRTGYNEQFF
TRBD1 | TRBJ2-1 | TRBV7-6 | TGTGCCAGCAGCTTAGGACAGGGAACCTACAATGAGCAGTTCTTC | CASSLGQGTYNEQFF
TRBD1 | TRBJ1-2 | TRBV7-2 | TGTGCCAGCAGCTTAGGGGACAGGGGGCGGCGGGGCTACACCTTC | CASSLGDRGRRGYTF
NA | TRBJ1-1 | TRBV11-3 | TGTGCCAGCAGCTCCAGCGGGCTTACTGAAGCTTTCTTT | CASSSSGLTEAFF
NA | TRBJ2-2 | TRBV28 | TGTGCCAGCAGTTGGCCCGGGGAGCTGTTTTTT | CASSWPGELFF
TRBD2 | TRBJ2-2 | TRBV7-9 | TGTGCCAGCACGCGGGGGGCCCGTAACACCGGGGAGCTGTTTTTT | CASTRGARNTGELFF
TRBD2 | TRBJ2-5 | TRBV7-9 | TGTGCCAGCAGCCGGACTAGCGGGTCACAAGAGACCCAGTACTTC | CASSRTSGSQETQYF
NA | TRBJ2-1 | TRBV6-5 | TGTGCCAGCAGCCCCCGGTCTACCTACAATGAGCAGTTCTTC | CASSPRSTYNEQFF
NA | TRBJ2-1 | TRBV18 | TGTGCCAGCTCACCACCGAGGATGAGGCAGTTCTTC | CASSPPRMRQFF
NA | TRBJ2-7 | TRBV5-1 | TGCGCCAGCAGCTTGGTTGTCGGTTCGACCTACGAGCAGTACTTC | CASSLVVGSTYEQYF
TRBD2 | TRBJ2-5 | TRBV2 | TGTGCCAGCAGAACTAGCGGGGAGACCCAGTACTTC | CASRTSGETQYF
TRBD2 | TRBJ2-3 | TRBV5-4 | TGTGCCAGCAGCTTGTCTAGCGGGAACGGAGATACGCAGTATTTT | CASSLSSGNGDTQYF
NA | TRBJ2-3 | TRBV6-5 | TGTGCCAGCAGTCCGACTAGTACGGGCACAGATACGCAGTATTTT | CASSPTSTGTDTQYF
TRBD1 | TRBJ2-7 | TRBV6-5 | TGTGCCAGCAGCAGCGACAGGGACTCCTACGAGCAGTACTTC | CASSSDRDSYEQYF
TRBD1 | TRBJ2-5 | TRBV19 | TGTGCCAGTAGTATGAGGGGACAGCCTTTCCAAGAGACCCAGTACTTC | CASSMRGQPFQETQYF
NA | TRBJ2-2 | TRBV5-8 | TGTGCCAGCAGACCCTCCAGGGGTCGCACCGGGGAGCTGTTTTTT | CASRPSRGRTGELFF
NA | TRBJ1-1 | TRBV6-5 | TGTGCCAGCAGTTACTGGGGGGGCAGGAGGGACACTGAAGCTTTCTTT | CASSYWGGRRDTEAFF
NA | TRBJ1-5 | TRBV5-5 | TGTGCCAGCAGCTGGGCTTTAGGAAAGCCCCAGCATTTT | CASSWALGKPQHF
NA | TRBJ1-6 | TRBV6-4 | TGTGCCAGCAGTGACTCGGCACTGGGCGATTCACCCCTCCACTTT | CASSDSALGDSPLHF
NA | TRBJ2-7 | TRBV5-1 | TGCGCCAGCAGCTTGGAGTTGTCGCGGGGACTCTCCTACGAGCAGTACTTC | CASSLELSRGLSYEQYF
NA | TRBJ1-1 | TRBV4-1 | TGCGCCAGCAGCCAAGGTGGTGGCGGCCCTTTGAACACTGAAGCTTTCTTT | CASSQGGGGPLNTEAFF
NA | TRBJ2-7 | TRBV30 | TGTGCCTGGAGTGTAGCCGTTGCGGAGCAGTACTTC | CAWSVAVAEQYF
NA | TRBJ1-4 | TRBV6-1 | TGTGCCAGCAGTGAGTTGAGAAAGGAAAAACTGTTTTTT | CASSELRKEKLFF
NA | TRBJ1-5 | TRBV6-5 | TGTGCCAGCAGGCCGGACACAATCCAGCCCCAGCATTTT | CASRPDTIQPQHF
TRBD1 | TRBJ2-7 | TRBV4-3 | TGCGCCAGCAGCCAAGATGGGACAGTTGGCTACGAGCAGTACTTC | CASSQDGTVGYEQYF
TRBD1 | TRBJ1-4 | TRBV5-4 | TGTGCCAGCAGCGCCGGACAGGGGATGGGTGAAAAACTGTTTTTT | CASSAGQGMGEKLFF
NA | TRBJ1-5 | TRBV7-8 | TGTGCCAGCAGCTTAGGGGCAGCCGTTACTCAGCCCCAGCATTTT | CASSLGAAVTQPQHF
NA | TRBJ2-1 | TRBV29-1 | TGCAGCGTCCGGAGGTCTAGCGCATTCAAGGCCAACAATGAGCAGTTCTTC | CSVRRSSAFKANNEQFF
TRBD2 | TRBJ2-1 | TRBV5-1 | TGCGCCAGCAGCCCCGGACTAGCCGTTAGCTCCTACAATGAGCAGTTCTTC | CASSPGLAVSSYNEQFF
NA | TRBJ2-3 | TRBV6-5 | TGTGCCAGCAGTTACGGAGGGGGCGCGGTGGATACGCAGTATTTT | CASSYGGGAVDTQYF
NA | TRBJ2-5 | TRBV29-1 | TGCACCTCCAGAGGGGCAGGGGAAGAGACCCAGTACTTC | CTSRGAGEETQYF
NA | TRBJ2-1 | TRBV28 | TGTGCCAGCAGTTTATTCCGCTCCTACAATGAGCAGTTCTTC | CASSLFRSYNEQFF
NA | TRBJ1-5 | TRBV18 | TGTGCCAGCTCAGCGGGAGGCAATCAGCCCCAGCATTTT | CASSAGGNQPQHF
NA | TRBJ1-1 | TRBV6-1 | TGTGCCAGCAGCCCGACCGTGAGGACTGAAGCTTTCTTT | CASSPTVRTEAFF
NA | TRBJ1-1 | TRBV18 | TGTGCCAGCTCACCAGCAGGTTCGAACACTGAAGCTTTCTTT | CASSPAGSNTEAFF
NA | TRBJ2-5 | TRBV7-2 | TGTGCCAGCAGCTTACGCCCTCCGGGGGGCGGGGAGACCCAGTACTTC | CASSLRPPGGGETQYF
NA | TRBJ1-1 | TRBV28 | TGTGCCAGCAGTTTAAGAGTAGGTACGAGGGGGGAAGCTTTCTTT | CASSLRVGTRGEAFF
TRBD1 | TRBJ1-2 | TRBV5-1 | TGCGCCAGCAGCTTGGAACCGGGACAGGGAGTGATGCTTTATGGCTACACCTTC | CASSLEPGQGVMLYGYTF
TRBD1 | TRBJ2-7 | TRBV28 | TGTGCCAGCATCGGGACAGGTGATTCCTACGAGCAGTACTTC | CASIGTGDSYEQYF
NA | TRBJ1-1 | TRBV6-5 | TGTGCCAGCACTCGAGTCCAGGGGACCGCTGAAGCTTTCTTT | CASTRVQGTAEAFF
TRBD2 | TRBJ2-1 | TRBV28 | TGTGCCAGCAGGATACCGGGACTAGCGGGGAATGAGCAGTTCTTC | CASRIPGLAGNEQFF
TRBD2 | TRBJ2-1 | TRBV27 | TGTGCCAGCAGTCTGGGCCGACTAGCGGGAATTGTGTTCTTC | CASSLGRLAGIVFF
NA | TRBJ1-3 | TRBV4-3 | TGCGCCAGCAGCCAAAGTCGGTCGGGAGTGTCTGGAAACACCATATATTTT | CASSQSRSGVSGNTIYF
TRBD1 | TRBJ2-5 | TRBV27 | TGTGCCAGCAGTCCCCGACAGGGTCAAGAGACCCAGTACTTC | CASSPRQGQETQYF
TRBD1 | TRBJ1-2 | TRBV28 | TGTGCCAGCAGTTCAGGGGGCTCCAACTATGGCTACACCTTC | CASSSGGSNYGYTF
TRBD1 | TRBJ1-1 | TRBV7-9 | TGTGCCAGCAGCTTAGGGACAGGAGCTTTCTTT | CASSLGTGAFF
NA | TRBJ2-3 | TRBV7-9 | TGTGCCAGCAGCCCATTTAGCACAGATACGCAGTATTTT | CASSPFSTDTQYF
TRBD2 | TRBJ2-2 | TRBV4-3 | TGCGCCAGCGGACTAGCGGTCGGAACCGGGGAGCTGTTTTTT | CASGLAVGTGELFF
NA | TRBJ2-3 | TRBV6-6 | TGTGCCAGCAGTTACTCCGGCGGGGCCGTCACAGATACGCAGTATTTT | CASSYSGGAVTDTQYF
TRBD2 | TRBJ2-7 | TRBV7-2 | TGTGCCAGCAGCTTAGGGAACCGGGGGGTCAGAACCTACGAGCAGTACTTC | CASSLGNRGVRTYEQYF
TRBD2 | TRBJ2-7 | TRBV5-1 | TGCGCCAGCAGTCCTAGCGGGAGCCTCTCCTACGAGCAGTACTTC | CASSPSGSLSYEQYF
NA | TRBJ1-1 | TRBV21-1 | TGTGCCAGCACACAGGGGACGGGAGTCTACACTGAAGCTTTCTTT | CASTQGTGVYTEAFF